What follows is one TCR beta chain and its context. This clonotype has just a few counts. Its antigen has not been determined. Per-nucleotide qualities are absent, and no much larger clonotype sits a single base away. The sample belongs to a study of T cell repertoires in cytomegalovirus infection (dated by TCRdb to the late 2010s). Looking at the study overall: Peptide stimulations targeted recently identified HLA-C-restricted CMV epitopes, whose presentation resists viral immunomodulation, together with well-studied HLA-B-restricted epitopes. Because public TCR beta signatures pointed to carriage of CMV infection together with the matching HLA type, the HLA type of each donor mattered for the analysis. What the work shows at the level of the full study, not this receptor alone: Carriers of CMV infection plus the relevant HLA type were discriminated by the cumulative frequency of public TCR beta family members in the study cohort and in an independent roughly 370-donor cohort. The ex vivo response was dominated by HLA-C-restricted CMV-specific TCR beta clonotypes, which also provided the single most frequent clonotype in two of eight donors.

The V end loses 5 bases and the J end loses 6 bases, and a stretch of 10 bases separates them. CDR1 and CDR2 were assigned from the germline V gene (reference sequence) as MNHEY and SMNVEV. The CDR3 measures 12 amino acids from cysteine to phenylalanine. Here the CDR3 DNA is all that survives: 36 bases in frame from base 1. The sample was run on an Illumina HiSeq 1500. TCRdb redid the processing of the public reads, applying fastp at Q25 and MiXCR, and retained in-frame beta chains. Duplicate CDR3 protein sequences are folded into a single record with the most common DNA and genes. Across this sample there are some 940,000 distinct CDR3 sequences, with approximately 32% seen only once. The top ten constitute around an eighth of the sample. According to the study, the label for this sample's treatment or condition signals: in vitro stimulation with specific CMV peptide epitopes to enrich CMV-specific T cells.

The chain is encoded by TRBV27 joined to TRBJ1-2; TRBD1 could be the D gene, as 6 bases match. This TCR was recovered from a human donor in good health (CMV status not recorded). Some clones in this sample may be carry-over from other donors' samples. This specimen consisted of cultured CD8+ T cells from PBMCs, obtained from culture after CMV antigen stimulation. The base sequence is TGTGCCAGCAGTCCCAGGGGCAATGGCTACACCTTC. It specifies CASSPRGNGYTF.